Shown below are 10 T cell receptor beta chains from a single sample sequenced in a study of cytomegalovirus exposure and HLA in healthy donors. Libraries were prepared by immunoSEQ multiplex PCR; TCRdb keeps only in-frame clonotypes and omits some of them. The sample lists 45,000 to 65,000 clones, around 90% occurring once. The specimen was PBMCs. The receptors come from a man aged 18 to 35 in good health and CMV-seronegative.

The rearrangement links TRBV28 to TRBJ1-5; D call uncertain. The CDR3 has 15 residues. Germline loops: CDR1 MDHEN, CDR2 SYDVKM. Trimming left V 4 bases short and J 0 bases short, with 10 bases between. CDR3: CASSSPMSSNQPQHF. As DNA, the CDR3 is TGTGCCAGCAGTTCGCCGATGAGTAGCAATCAGCCCCAGCATTTT.

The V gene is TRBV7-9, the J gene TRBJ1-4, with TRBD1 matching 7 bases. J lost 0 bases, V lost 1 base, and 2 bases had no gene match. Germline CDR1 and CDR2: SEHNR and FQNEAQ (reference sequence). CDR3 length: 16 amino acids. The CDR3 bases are TGTGCCAGCAGCTTAGGACAGGGCGCAACTAATGAAAAACTGTTTTTT. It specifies CASSLGQGATNEKLFF. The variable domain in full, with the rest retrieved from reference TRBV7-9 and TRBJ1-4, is DTGVSQNPRHKITKRGQNVTFRCDPISEHNRLYWYRQTLGQGPEFLTYFQNEAQLEKSRLLSDRFSAERPKGSFSTLEIQRTEQGDSAMYLCASSLGQGATNEKLFFGSGTQLSVL.

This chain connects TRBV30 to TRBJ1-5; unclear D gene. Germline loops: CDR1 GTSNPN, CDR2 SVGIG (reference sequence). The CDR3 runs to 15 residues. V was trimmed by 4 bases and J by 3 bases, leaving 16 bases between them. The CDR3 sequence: CAWNSAGQFNQPQHF. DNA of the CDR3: TGTGCCTGGAATTCTGCGGGTCAGTTCAATCAGCCCCAGCATTTT.

The CDR3 protein is CASIPRSSYNEQFF. CDR3 DNA: TGTGCCAGCATCCCTCGGTCCTCCTACAATGAGCAGTTCTTC. The V gene is TRBV2, the J gene TRBJ2-1; unclear D gene. CDR1 SNHLY and CDR2 FYNNEI come from the germline V gene. The V and J ends lost 7 bases and 0 bases respectively, with 10 bases between them. The CDR3 is made up of 14 amino acids.

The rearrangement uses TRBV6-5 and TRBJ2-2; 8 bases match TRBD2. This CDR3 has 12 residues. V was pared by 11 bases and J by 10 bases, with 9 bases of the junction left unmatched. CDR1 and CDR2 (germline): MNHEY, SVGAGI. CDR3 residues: CADPGGVEELFF. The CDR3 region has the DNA TGTGCCGACCCCGGGGGGGTTGAGGAGCTGTTTTTT.

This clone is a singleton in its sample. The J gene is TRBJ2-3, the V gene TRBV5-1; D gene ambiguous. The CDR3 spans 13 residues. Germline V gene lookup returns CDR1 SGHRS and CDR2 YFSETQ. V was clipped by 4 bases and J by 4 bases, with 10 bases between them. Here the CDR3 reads CASSRELSDTQYF. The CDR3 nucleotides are TGCGCCAGCAGCCGCGAGCTCTCAGATACGCAGTATTTT.

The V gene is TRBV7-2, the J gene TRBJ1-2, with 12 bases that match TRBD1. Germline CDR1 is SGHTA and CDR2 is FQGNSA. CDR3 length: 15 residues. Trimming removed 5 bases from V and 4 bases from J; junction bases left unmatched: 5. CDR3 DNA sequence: TGTGCCAGCAGCCTCGGGACAGGGGGCATCTATGGCTACACCTTC. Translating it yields CASSLGTGGIYGYTF.

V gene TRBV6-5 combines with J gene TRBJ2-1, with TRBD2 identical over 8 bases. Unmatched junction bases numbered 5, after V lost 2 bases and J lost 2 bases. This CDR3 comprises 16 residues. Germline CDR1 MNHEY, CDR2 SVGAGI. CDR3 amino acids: CASSYTTSATYNEQFF. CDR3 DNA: TGTGCCAGCAGTTACACGACTAGCGCAACCTACAATGAGCAGTTCTTC.

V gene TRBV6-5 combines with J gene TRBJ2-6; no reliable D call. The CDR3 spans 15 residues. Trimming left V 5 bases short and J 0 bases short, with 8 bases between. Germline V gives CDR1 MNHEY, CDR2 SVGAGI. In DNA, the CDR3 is TGTGCCAGCAGTCCTGACTTCTCTGGGGCCAACGTCCTGACTTTC. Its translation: CASSPDFSGANVLTF.

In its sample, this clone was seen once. This CDR3 reads CASSQEAGGPSTDTQYF. The CDR3 DNA reads as TGCGCCAGCAGCCAAGAAGCGGGAGGGCCGAGCACAGATACGCAGTATTTT. The chain carries TRBV4-1 and TRBJ2-3, with TRBD2 matching over 10 bases. The CDR3 covers 17 residues. The V segment lost 0 bases and the J segment 0 bases; nucleotides outside the gene matches: 3. Germline loops: CDR1 MGHRA, CDR2 YSYEKL.